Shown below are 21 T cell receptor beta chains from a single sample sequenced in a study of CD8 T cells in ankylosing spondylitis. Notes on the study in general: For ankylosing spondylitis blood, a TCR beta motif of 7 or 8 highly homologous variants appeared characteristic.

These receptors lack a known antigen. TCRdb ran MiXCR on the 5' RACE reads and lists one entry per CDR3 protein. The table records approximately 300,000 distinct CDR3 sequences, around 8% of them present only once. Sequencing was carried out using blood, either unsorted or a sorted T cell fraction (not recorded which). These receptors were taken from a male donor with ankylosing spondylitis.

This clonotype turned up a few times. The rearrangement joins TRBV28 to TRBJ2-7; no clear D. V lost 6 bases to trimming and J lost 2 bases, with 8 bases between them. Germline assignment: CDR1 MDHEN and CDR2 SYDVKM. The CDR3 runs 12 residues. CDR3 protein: CASSRAPYEQYF. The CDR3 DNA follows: TGTGCCAGCAGCCGGGCCCCCTACGAGCAGTACTTC.

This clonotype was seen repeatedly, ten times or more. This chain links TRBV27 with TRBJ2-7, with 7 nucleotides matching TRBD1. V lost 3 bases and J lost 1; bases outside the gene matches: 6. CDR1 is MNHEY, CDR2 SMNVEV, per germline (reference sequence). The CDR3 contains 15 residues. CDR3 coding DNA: TGTGCCAGCAGTTTTCGACAGGGTAGATCCTACGAGCAGTACTTC. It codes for CASSFRQGRSYEQYF.

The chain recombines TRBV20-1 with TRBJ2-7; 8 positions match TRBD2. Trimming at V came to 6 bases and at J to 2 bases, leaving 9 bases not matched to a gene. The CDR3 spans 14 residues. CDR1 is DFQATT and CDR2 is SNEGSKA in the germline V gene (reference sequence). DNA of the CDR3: TGCAGTGCCCCCGGAGGGACTAGGGCCTACGAGCAGTACTTC. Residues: CSAPGGTRAYEQYF.

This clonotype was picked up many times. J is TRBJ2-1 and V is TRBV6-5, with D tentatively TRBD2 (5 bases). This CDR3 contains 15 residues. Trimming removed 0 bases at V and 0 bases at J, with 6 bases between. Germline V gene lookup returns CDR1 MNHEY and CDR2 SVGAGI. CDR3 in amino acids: CASSYSLASYNEQFF. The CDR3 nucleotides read TGTGCCAGCAGTTACTCCCTAGCCTCCTACAATGAGCAGTTCTTC.

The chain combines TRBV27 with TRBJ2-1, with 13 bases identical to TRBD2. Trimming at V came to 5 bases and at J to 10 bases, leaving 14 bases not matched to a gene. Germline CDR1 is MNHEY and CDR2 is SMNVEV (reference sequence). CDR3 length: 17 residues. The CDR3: CASSLRAPGTSGAEQFF. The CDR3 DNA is TGTGCCAGCAGTCTTCGAGCCCCCGGGACTAGCGGGGCGGAGCAGTTCTTC.

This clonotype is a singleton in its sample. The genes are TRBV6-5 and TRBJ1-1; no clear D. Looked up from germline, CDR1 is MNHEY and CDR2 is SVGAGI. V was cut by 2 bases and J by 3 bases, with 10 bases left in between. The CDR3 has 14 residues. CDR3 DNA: TGTGCCAGCAGTTACAGGGCTGAGGACACTGAAGCTTTCTTT. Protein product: CASSYRAEDTEAFF.

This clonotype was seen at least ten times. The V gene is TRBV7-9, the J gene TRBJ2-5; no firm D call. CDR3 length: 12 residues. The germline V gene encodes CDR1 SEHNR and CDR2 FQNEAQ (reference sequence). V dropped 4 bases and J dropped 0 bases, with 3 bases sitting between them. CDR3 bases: TGTGCCAGCAGCTCGAACCAAGAGACCCAGTACTTC. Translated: CASSSNQETQYF. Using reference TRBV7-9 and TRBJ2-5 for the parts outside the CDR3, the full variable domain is DTGVSQNPRHKITKRGQNVTFRCDPISEHNRLYWYRQTLGQGPEFLTYFQNEAQLEKSRLLSDRFSAERPKGSFSTLEIQRTEQGDSAMYLCASSSNQETQYFGPGTRLLVL.

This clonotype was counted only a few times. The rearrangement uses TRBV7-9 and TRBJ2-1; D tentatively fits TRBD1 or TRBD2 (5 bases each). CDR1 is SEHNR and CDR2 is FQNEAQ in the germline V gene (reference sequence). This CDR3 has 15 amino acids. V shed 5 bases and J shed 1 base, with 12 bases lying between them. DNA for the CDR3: TGTGCCAGCAGCGCGTGGGACGGGTCCTACAATGAGCAGTTCTTC. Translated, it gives CASSAWDGSYNEQFF.

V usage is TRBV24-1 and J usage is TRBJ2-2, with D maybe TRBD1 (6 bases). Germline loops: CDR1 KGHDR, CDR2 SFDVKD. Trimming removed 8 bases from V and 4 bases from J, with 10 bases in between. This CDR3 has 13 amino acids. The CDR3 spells CATIDRSTGELFF. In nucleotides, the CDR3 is TGTGCCACCATAGACAGGTCCACCGGGGAGCTGTTTTTT.

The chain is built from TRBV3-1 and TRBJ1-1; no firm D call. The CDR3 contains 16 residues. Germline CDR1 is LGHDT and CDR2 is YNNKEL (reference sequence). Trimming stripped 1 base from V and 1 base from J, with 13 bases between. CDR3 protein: CASSQVLTGANTEAFF. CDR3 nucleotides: TGTGCCAGCAGCCAAGTCTTGACGGGCGCGAACACTGAAGCTTTCTTT.

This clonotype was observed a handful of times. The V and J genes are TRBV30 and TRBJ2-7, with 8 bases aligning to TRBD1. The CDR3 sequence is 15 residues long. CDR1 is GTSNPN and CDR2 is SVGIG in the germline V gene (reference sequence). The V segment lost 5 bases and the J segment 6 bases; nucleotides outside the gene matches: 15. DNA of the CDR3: TGTGCCTGGCTGCCCCCCAGGACAGGACAGGGCGAGCAGTACTTC. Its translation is CAWLPPRTGQGEQYF.

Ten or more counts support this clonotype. The CDR3 bases are TGTGCCAGCAGCTCGCAGGGGATCCATCAGCCCCAGCATTTT. It encodes CASSSQGIHQPQHF. V gene TRBV6-1 combines with J gene TRBJ1-5; D possibly corresponds to TRBD1 (6 bases). V was shortened by 6 bases and J by 5 bases, with 14 bases between the two germline ends. The CDR3 is 14 amino acids. In germline, CDR1 is MNHNS, CDR2 SASEGT.

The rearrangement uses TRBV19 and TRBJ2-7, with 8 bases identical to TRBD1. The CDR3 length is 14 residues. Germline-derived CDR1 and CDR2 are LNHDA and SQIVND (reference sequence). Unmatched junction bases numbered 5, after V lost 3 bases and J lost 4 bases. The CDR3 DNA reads TGTGCCAGTAGTATGAGGACAGGGATGTACGAGCAGTACTTC. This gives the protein CASSMRTGMYEQYF.

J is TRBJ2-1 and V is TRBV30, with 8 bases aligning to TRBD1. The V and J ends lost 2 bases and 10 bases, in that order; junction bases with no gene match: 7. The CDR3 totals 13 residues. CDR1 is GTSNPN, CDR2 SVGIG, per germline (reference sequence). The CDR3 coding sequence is TGTGCCTGGAGTTCAGGGGGCGCGAAGGAGCAGTTCTTC. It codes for CAWSSGGAKEQFF.

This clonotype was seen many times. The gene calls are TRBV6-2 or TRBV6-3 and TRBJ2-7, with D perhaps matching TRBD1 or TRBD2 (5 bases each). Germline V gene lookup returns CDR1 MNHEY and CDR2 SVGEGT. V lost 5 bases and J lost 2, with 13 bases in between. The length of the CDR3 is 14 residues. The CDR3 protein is CASSQLGDPYEQYF. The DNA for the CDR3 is TGTGCCAGCAGTCAACTAGGGGATCCCTACGAGCAGTACTTC.

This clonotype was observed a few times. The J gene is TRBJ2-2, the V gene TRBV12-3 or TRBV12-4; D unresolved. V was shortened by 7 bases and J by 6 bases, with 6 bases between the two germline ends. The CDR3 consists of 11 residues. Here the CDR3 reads CASKGPGELFF. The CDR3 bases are TGTGCCAGCAAAGGGCCCGGGGAGCTGTTTTTT.

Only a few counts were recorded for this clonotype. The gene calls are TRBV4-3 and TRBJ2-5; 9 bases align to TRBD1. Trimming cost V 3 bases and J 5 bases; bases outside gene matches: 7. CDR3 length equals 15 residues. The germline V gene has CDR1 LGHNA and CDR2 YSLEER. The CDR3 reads CASSQDTGGGETQYF. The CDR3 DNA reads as TGCGCCAGCAGCCAGGATACAGGGGGCGGGGAGACCCAGTACTTC.

The DNA of the CDR3 is TGTGCCAGCAGGATCCCGGGACACCCGACCGGGGAGCTGTTTTTT. Its protein product is CASRIPGHPTGELFF. The chain combines TRBV7-2 with TRBJ2-2; possibly TRBD1 for D (6 bases). CDR1 is SGHTA and CDR2 is FQGNSA in the germline V gene. The CDR3 sequence is 15 residues long. The germline V and J ends were trimmed by 6 bases and 5 bases, with 16 bases remaining between them.

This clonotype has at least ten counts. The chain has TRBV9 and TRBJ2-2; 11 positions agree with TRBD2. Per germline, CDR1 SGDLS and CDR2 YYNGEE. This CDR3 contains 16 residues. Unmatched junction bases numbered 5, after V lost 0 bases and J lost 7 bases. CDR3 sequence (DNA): TGTGCCAGCAGCGTAGGACTAGCGGGGTTCGTCGGGGAGCTGTTTTTT. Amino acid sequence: CASSVGLAGFVGELFF.

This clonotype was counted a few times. Here the CDR3 reads CSARSGQGVKAQYF. The CDR3 bases are TGCAGTGCTAGATCGGGACAGGGGGTTAAGGCGCAGTACTTC. This chain links TRBV20-1 with TRBJ2-7; TRBD1 agrees at 11 bases. J was trimmed by 9 bases and V by 2 bases; bases with no gene match: 9. Germline loops: CDR1 DFQATT, CDR2 SNEGSKA (reference sequence). This CDR3 region has 14 residues.

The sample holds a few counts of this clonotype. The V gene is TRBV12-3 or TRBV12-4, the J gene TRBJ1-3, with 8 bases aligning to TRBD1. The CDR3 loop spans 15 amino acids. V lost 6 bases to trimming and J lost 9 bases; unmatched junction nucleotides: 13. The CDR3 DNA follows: TGTGCCAGCAGCCCGGGACAGGCAGAAAGAGGCACCATATATTTT. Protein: CASSPGQAERGTIYF.